Following are 12 T cell receptor beta chains from one sample sequenced in a study of blood T cell repertoires in COVID-19. Using immunoSEQ multiplex PCR, the repertoire was profiled, and TCRdb retains in-frame clones only, with some absent. The repertoire consists of around 100,000 clones, with approximately 84% occurring once and the leading ten covering more than 2%. The sample comprised peripheral blood. The receptors stem from a human donor in a cohort sampled during active COVID-19.

This clone has only one observation. The chain links TRBV10-3 to TRBJ1-6, with D uncertain. The CDR3 loop spans 14 amino acids. The ends were cut back, 3 bases at V and 10 bases at J, with 13 bases in the middle. Germline assignment: CDR1 ENHRY and CDR2 SYGVKD. The CDR3: CAISDKVIGSPLHF. DNA for the CDR3: TGTGCCATCAGTGATAAAGTGATTGGCTCACCCCTCCACTTT.

The chain carries TRBV5-6 and TRBJ1-1, with TRBD1 as a possible D gene (5 bases). The germline gives CDR1 SGHDT, CDR2 YYEEEE. The ends were cut back, 2 bases at V and 8 bases at J, with 7 bases in the middle. CDR3 length: 11 residues. CDR3 sequence reads: CASSFRTEAFF. CDR3 bases: TGTGCCAGCAGCTTTCGGACAGAAGCTTTCTTT.

The CDR3 bases are TGTGCCAGTACACCTCTGACAGCATCTAGCACAGATACGCAGTATTTT. This encodes CASTPLTASSTDTQYF. V is TRBV19 and J is TRBJ2-3; TRBD1 might be the D (5 bases). Germline-derived CDR1 and CDR2 are LNHDA and SQIVND (reference sequence). There are 16 residues in the CDR3. V was cut by 7 bases and J by 0 bases, with 17 bases left in between.

V is TRBV3-1 (or the pseudogene TRBV3-2) and J is TRBJ2-2; 9 bases are shared with TRBD2. The CDR3 totals 18 residues. Germline CDR1 is LGHDT and CDR2 is YNNKEL (reference sequence). V lost 1 base and J lost 4; bases outside the gene matches: 10. DNA of the CDR3: TGTGCCAGCAGCCAAGTATTTGGGCGGGAGGGGGGCACCGGGGAGCTGTTTTTT. Translated: CASSQVFGREGGTGELFF.

The chain uses TRBV6-2 or TRBV6-3 and TRBJ2-4; D is unresolved. Between the trimmed V and J ends, which lost 4 bases and 0 bases, there was a span of 16 bases. CDR1 is MNHEY and CDR2 is SVGEGT in the germline V gene. The CDR3 spans 17 residues. The CDR3, as DNA: TGTGCCAGCAGTTTACGTTTTGCGGCACTAGCCAAAAACATTCAGTACTTC. This sequence encodes CASSLRFAALAKNIQYF.

The chain combines TRBV28 with TRBJ2-2, with D perhaps TRBD2 (6 bases). The ends were cut back, 6 bases at V and 4 bases at J, with 15 bases in the middle. Per germline, CDR1 MDHEN and CDR2 SYDVKM. The CDR3 is made up of 15 amino acids. This chain's CDR3 is CASSLRGLFTGELFF. For the CDR3, the DNA is TGTGCCAGCAGCCTTCGGGGACTTTTCACCGGGGAGCTGTTTTTT.

This clone was picked up one time. This sequence joins TRBV24-1 and TRBJ1-2; possible D gene TRBD1, 6 bases. The CDR3 sequence is 14 residues long. Germline CDR1 is KGHDR and CDR2 is SFDVKD. Between the trimmed V and J ends, which lost 0 bases and 5 bases, there was a span of 9 bases. CDR3 region: CATSDLRQEYGYTF. The CDR3 nucleotides read TGTGCCACCAGTGATTTGAGACAGGAGTATGGCTACACCTTC.

In its sample, this clone was seen once. The rearrangement joins TRBV7-8 to TRBJ1-1; unclear D gene. Per germline, CDR1 SGHVS and CDR2 FQNEAQ. The CDR3 has 14 amino acids. Between the trimmed V and J ends, which lost 4 bases and 3 bases, there was a span of 12 bases. The CDR3 sequence: CASSSGIRDTEAFF. CDR3 nucleotides: TGTGCCAGCAGCTCGGGGATCCGGGACACTGAAGCTTTCTTT.

This chain joins TRBV3-1 (or the pseudogene TRBV3-2) and TRBJ2-4; D uncertain. Trimming shortened V by 3 bases and J by 0 bases, and 18 bases separated the two germline ends. The germline CDR1 and CDR2 sequences are LGHDT and YNNKEL (reference sequence). This CDR3 contains 18 residues. CDR3 nucleotides: TGTGCCAGCAGCCACACGGATTGGCTGGGCCTAGCCAAAAACATTCAGTACTTC. Amino acids: CASSHTDWLGLAKNIQYF.

CDR3 sequence reads: CASSSSQGGRAFF. In DNA, the CDR3 is TGTGCCAGCAGTTCAAGTCAGGGCGGACGAGCTTTCTTT. V gene TRBV7-3 combines with J gene TRBJ1-1; tentatively, D is TRBD1 (5 bases). V was cut by 6 bases and J by 10 bases, with 18 bases left in between. Germline V lookup: CDR1 SGHTA, CDR2 FQGTGA. CDR3 length: 13 residues.

The V and J genes are TRBV2 and TRBJ2-5; perhaps TRBD1 as D (6 bases). The CDR3 extends over 14 amino acids. Germline CDR1 SNHLY, CDR2 FYNNEI. The germline V and J ends were trimmed by 4 bases and 4 bases, with 13 bases remaining between them. The CDR3 here is CASSGQGLGETQYF. The CDR3 DNA sequence: TGTGCCAGCAGTGGTCAGGGGTTGGGAGAGACCCAGTACTTC.

The chain has TRBV10-3 and TRBJ2-7, with a weak D call TRBD2 (5 bases). Germline CDR1 reads ENHRY; CDR2 reads SYGVKD. The CDR3 sequence is 14 residues long. Trimming cost V 3 bases and J 5 bases, with 14 bases left between them. The CDR3 nucleotides read TGTGCCATCAGTGATGTCGACGGGGTCCACGAGCAGTACTTC. It yields the protein CAISDVDGVHEQYF.